One T cell receptor (beta chain) is described in this entry. The same CDR3 is also encoded by other DNA sequences in this sample. This specimen comes from a study of T cell responses to AZD1222 COVID-19 vaccine. The V end was cut by 1 base, the J end by 2 bases, with 5 bases between. CDR3 length equals 13 residues. Looked up from germline, CDR1 is LGHDT and CDR2 is YNNKEL (reference sequence). Only in-frame clones appear in the TCRdb table, and some are missing; sequencing was by immunoSEQ multiplex PCR. The top ten clones hold about 1% of a sample with 180,000 or so clones, 93% of them seen once. This sample comprised peripheral blood, obtained 28 days after the second AZD1222 dose. The receptor comes from an adult who received the AZD1222 COVID-19 vaccine. The chain joins TRBV3-1 (or the pseudogene TRBV3-2) to TRBJ1-1, with D unresolved. CDR3 nucleotides: TGTGCCAGCAGCCAAGTGGAAAACACTGAAGCTTTCTTT. Encoded protein: CASSQVENTEAFF.